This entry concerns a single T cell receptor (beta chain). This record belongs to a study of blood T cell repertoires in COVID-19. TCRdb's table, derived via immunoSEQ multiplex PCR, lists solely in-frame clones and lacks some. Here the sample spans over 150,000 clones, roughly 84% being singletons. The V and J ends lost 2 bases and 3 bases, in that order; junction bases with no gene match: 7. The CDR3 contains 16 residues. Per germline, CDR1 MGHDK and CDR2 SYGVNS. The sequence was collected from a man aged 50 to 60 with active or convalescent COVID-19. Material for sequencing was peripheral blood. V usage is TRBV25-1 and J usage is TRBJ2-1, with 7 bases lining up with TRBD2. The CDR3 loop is CASSEILGRGYNEQFF. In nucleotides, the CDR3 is TGTGCCAGCAGTGAAATTTTGGGGAGGGGCTACAATGAGCAGTTCTTC.